The text below deals with one TCR beta chain. In germline, CDR1 is SNHLY, CDR2 FYNNEI. This CDR3 comprises 18 residues. The V gene end was trimmed by 5 bases and the J gene end by 0 bases; junction bases not matched to a gene: 11. As handled by the study authors: Estimates of nucleated cell counts were drawn from the amplification of reference gene primers. TCRdb's table, derived via immunoSEQ multiplex PCR, lists solely in-frame clones and lacks some. Clonal size and the V and J genes are those of that table, whereas D and trimming came from the DNA. The sample holds approximately 250,000 clones, roughly 89% seen once. The data derive from a study of blood T cell repertoires in COVID-19. Overall study: Both acute and convalescent COVID-19 samples were obtained from the United States, Italy and Spain.

The chain carries TRBV2 and TRBJ1-5, with 9 bases fitting TRBD1. Material: peripheral blood. The TCR was taken from a woman in her forties who had recovered from COVID-19. CDR3 in DNA: TGTGCCAGCAGTCTCCACAGGGGGCTAACATATAGCAATCAGCCCCAGCATTTT. It is translated as CASSLHRGLTYSNQPQHF.